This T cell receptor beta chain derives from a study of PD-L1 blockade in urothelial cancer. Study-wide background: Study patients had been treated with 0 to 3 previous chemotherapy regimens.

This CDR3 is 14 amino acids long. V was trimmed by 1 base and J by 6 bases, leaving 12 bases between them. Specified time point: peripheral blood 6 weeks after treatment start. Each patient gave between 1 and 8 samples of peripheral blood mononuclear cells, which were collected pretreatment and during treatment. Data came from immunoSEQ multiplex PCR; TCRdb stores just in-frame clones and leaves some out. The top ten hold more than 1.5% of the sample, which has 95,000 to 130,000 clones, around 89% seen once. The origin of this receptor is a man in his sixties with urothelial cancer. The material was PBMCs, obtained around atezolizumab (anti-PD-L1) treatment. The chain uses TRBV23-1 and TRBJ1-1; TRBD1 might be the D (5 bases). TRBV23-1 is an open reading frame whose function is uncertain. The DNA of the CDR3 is TGCGCCAGCAGTCAATGGCGGGGGTGGTCTGAAGCTTTCTTT. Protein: CASSQWRGWSEAFF.